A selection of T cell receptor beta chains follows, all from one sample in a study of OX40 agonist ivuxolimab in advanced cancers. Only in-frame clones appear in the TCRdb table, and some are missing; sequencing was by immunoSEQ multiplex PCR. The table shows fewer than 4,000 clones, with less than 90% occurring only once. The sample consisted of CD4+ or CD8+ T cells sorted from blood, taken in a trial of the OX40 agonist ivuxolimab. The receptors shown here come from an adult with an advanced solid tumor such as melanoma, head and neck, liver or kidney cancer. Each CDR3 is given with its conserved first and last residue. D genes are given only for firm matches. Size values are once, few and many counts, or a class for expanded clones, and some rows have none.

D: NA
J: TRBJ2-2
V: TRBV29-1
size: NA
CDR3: CSVVPPNTGELFF
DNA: TGCAGCGTTGTCCCTCCGAACACCGGGGAGCTGTTTTTT

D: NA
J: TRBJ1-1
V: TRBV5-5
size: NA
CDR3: CASSLGINTEAFF
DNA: TGTGCCAGCAGCTTGGGTATTAACACTGAAGCTTTCTTT

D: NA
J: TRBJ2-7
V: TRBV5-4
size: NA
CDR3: CASSATGTGRPSSYEQYF
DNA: TGTGCCAGCAGCGCCACGGGGACTGGGCGGCCTAGCTCCTACGAGCAGTACTTC

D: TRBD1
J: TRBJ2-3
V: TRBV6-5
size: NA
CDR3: CASSYHRTGSTDTQYF
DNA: TGTGCCAGCAGTTACCATAGGACAGGGAGCACAGATACGCAGTATTTT

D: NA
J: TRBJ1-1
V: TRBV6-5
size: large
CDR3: CASSTGTGLNTEAFF
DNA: TGTGCCAGCAGTACCGGCACAGGGTTGAACACTGAAGCTTTCTTT

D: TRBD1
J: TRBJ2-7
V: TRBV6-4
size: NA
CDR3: CASSDDRGVHEQYF
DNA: TGTGCCAGCAGTGACGACAGGGGGGTTCACGAGCAGTACTTC

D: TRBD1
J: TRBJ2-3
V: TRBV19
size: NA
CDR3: CASSAAADRGTDTQYF
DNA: TGTGCCAGTAGTGCCGCCGCCGACAGGGGCACAGATACGCAGTATTTT

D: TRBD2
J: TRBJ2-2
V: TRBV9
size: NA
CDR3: CASSGLADNTGELFF
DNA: TGTGCCAGCAGCGGACTAGCGGATAACACCGGGGAGCTGTTTTTT

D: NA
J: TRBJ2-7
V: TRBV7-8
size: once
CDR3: CASSVDGKTYEQYF
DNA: TGTGCCAGCAGCGTGGACGGAAAAACCTACGAGCAGTACTTC

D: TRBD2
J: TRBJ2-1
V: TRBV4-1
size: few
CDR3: CASSQEASGIGNEQFF
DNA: TGCGCCAGCAGCCAGGAGGCTAGCGGGATTGGCAATGAGCAGTTCTTC

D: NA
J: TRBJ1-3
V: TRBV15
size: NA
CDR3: CATSRDRASGNTIYF
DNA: TGTGCCACCAGCAGAGATCGCGCCTCTGGAAACACCATATATTTT

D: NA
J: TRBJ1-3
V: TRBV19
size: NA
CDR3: CASSMYGNRGNTIYF
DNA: TGTGCCAGTAGTATGTACGGAAACCGTGGAAACACCATATATTTT

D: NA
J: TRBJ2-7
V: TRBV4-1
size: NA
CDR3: CASSAGPRSYEQYF
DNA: TGCGCCAGCAGCGCGGGACCCCGCTCCTACGAGCAGTACTTC

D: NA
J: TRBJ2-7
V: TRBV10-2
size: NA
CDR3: CASSERVLGDEQYF
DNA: TGCGCCAGCAGTGAGAGGGTACTGGGGGACGAGCAGTACTTC

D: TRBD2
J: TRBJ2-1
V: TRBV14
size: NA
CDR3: CASSPRAGGNGEQFF
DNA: TGTGCCAGCAGCCCCCGAGCGGGAGGGAACGGTGAGCAGTTCTTC

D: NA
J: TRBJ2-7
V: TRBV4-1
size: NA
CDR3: CASKSGTLSDEQYF
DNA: TGCGCCAGCAAATCCGGGACACTAAGCGACGAGCAGTACTTC

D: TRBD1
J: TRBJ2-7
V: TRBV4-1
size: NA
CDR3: CASSQDPQGVAYEQYF
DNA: TGCGCCAGCAGCCAAGATCCTCAGGGGGTGGCGTACGAGCAGTACTTC

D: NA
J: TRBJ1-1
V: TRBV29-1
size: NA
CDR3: CSALTSQGIEAFF
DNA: TGCAGCGCCCTAACGAGTCAGGGTATTGAAGCTTTCTTT

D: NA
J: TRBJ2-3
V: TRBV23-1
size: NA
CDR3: CASSRTTHDTQYF
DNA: TGCGCCAGCAGCCGGACCACCCACGATACGCAGTATTTT

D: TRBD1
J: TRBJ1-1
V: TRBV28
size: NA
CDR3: CASSPRGQVEAFF
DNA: TGTGCCAGCAGTCCCAGGGGGCAAGTTGAAGCTTTCTTT

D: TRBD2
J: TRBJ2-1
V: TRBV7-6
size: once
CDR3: CASSPGLAGGVANNEQFF
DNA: TGTGCCAGCAGCCCAGGACTAGCGGGAGGCGTTGCTAACAATGAGCAGTTCTTC

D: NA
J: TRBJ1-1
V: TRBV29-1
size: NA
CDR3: CSVVTTLEAFF
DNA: TGCAGCGTTGTAACGACTTTAGAAGCTTTCTTT

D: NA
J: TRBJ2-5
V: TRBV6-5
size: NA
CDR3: CASTPGPRETQYF
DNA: TGTGCCAGCACTCCGGGGCCAAGAGAGACCCAGTACTTC

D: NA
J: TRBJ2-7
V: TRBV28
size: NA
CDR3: CASSLFSSSYEQYF
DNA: TGTGCCAGCAGTTTGTTTTCGAGCTCCTACGAGCAGTACTTC

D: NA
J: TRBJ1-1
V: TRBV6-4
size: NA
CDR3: CARWGQDDTEAFF
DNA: TGTGCCAGATGGGGTCAGGACGACACTGAAGCTTTCTTT

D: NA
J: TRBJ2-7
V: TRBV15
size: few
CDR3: CATSPSVEPNYEQYF
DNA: TGTGCCACCAGCCCCTCCGTGGAGCCTAACTACGAGCAGTACTTC

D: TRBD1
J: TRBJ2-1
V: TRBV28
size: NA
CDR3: CASSLRQGGMVGNEQFF
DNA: TGTGCCAGCAGTCTCCGACAGGGGGGGATGGTCGGCAATGAGCAGTTCTTC

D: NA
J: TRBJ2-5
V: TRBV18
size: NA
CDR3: CASSPPTETQYF
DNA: TGTGCCAGCTCACCCCCGACGGAGACCCAGTACTTC

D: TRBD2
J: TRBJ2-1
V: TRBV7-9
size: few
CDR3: CASRAPSGSSYNEQFF
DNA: TGTGCCAGCAGAGCCCCTAGCGGGAGTTCCTACAATGAGCAGTTCTTC

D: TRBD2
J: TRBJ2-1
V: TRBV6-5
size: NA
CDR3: CASRIGRGNEQFF
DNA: TGTGCCAGCAGGATCGGGAGGGGCAATGAGCAGTTCTTC

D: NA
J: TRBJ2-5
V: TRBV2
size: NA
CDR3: CASSEGGGGLETQYF
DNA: TGTGCCAGCAGTGAAGGGGGTGGGGGGCTAGAGACCCAGTACTTC

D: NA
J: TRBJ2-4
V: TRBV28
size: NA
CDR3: CASMTRDGAKNIQYF
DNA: TGTGCCAGCATGACGAGAGATGGGGCCAAAAACATTCAGTACTTC

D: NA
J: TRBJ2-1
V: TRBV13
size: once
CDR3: CASSHGLALLYNEQFF
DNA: TGTGCCAGCAGCCACGGACTGGCTCTACTTTACAATGAGCAGTTCTTC

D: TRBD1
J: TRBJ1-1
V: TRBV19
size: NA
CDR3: CASSIGAGGGTEAFF
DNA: TGTGCCAGTAGTATAGGGGCAGGGGGAGGCACTGAAGCCTTCTTT

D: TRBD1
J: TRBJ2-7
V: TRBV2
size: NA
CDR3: CASSGDRGREQYF
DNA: TGTGCCAGCAGTGGGGACAGGGGTAGGGAGCAGTACTTC

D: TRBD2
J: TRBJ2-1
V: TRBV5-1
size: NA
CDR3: CASSFGGGYNEQFF
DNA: TGCGCCAGCAGCTTTGGCGGGGGATACAATGAGCAGTTCTTC

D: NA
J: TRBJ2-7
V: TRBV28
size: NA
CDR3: CASTAVGGGVEQYF
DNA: TGTGCCAGCACCGCGGTGGGGGGCGGGGTCGAGCAGTACTTC

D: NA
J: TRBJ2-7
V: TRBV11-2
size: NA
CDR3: CASSLYRTYEQYF
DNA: TGTGCCAGCAGCTTATACCGAACTTACGAGCAGTACTTC

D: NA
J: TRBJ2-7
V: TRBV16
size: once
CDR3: CASSQLRGGEQYF
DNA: TGTGCCAGCAGCCAATTAAGGGGTGGCGAGCAGTACTTC

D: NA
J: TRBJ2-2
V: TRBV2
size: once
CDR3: CASSEQPTNTGELFF
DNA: TGTGCCAGCAGTGAACAACCAACTAACACCGGGGAGCTGTTTTTT

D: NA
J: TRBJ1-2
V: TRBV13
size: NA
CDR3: CASSLALSGYTF
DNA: TGTGCCAGCAGCTTAGCCCTCTCTGGCTACACCTTC

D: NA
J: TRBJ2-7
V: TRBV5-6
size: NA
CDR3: CASSLEWEGAESYEQYF
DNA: TGTGCCAGCAGCTTGGAGTGGGAGGGGGCCGAATCCTACGAGCAGTACTTC

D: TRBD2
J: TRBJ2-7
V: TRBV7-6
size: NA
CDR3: CASSRGGAFYEQYF
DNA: TGTGCCAGCAGCCGGGGGGGAGCGTTTTACGAGCAGTACTTC

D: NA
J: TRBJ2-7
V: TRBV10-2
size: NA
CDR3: CASHEGPFYEQYF
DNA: TGCGCCAGCCATGAAGGGCCTTTCTACGAGCAGTACTTC

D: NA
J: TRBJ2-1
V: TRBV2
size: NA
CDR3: CASSQIPYRGEQFF
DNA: TGTGCCAGCAGCCAAATCCCCTATCGCGGTGAGCAGTTCTTC

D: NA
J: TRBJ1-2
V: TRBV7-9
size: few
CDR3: CASSLATGYTF
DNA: TGTGCCAGCAGCTTAGCGACCGGCTACACCTTC

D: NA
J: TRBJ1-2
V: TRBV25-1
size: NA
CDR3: CASSETGQPRWGYTF
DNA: TGTGCCAGCAGTGAAACCGGACAGCCCCGGTGGGGCTACACCTTC

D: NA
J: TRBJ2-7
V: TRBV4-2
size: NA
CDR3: CASSQESEYTSISYEQYF
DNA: TGTGCCAGCAGCCAAGAATCGGAGTACACTAGCATCTCCTACGAGCAGTACTTC